The clone carrying this T cell receptor beta chain was recorded a few times. Its cognate antigen is unknown. Via MiXCR, TCRdb re-called the RT-PCR reads, giving one row per CDR3 protein. The sample carries roughly 650,000 distinct CDR3 sequences, 14% recorded once. These data belong to a study of response to subunit inactivated influenza vaccine. V trimming: 6 bases; J trimming: 5 bases; junction bases outside the gene matches: 8. CDR3 length: 14 amino acids. Per germline, CDR1 SNHLY and CDR2 FYNNEI. Overall study findings and caveats: The authors suggested that few new T cells are recruited per seasonal influenza vaccination.

This sequence originates from a man aged 50 to 59 who received an inactivated influenza vaccine. This chain joins TRBV2 and TRBJ2-5, with 8 bases lining up with TRBD1. Sample: PBMCs from blood, taken less than 15 days before vaccination. The CDR3 DNA is TGTGCCAGCAGCCGGACAGGGTATCGGGAGACCCAGTACTTC. This encodes CASSRTGYRETQYF.